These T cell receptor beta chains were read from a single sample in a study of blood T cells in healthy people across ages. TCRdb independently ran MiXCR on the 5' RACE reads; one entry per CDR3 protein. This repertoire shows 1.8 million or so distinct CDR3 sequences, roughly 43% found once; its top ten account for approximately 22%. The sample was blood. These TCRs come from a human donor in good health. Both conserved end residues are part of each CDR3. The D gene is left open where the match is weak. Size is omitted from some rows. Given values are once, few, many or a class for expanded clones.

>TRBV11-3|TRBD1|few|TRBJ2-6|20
TGTGCCAGCAGCTTAGACCCCGGACAGGCCCACATCTCTGGGGCCAACGTCCTGACTTTC
CASSLDPGQAHISGANVLTF
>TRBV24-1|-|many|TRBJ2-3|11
TGTGCCACCAGTGATTTGGATACGCAGTATTTT
CATSDLDTQYF
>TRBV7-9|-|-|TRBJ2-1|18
TGTGCCAGCAGCTCCTCTCTGAACCGGGGGGCCCGCTACAATGAGCAGTTCTTC
CASSSSLNRGARYNEQFF
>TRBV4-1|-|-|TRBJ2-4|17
TGCGCCAGCAGGTTGTTATACTCCTCGCTAGCCAAAAACATTCAGTACTTC
CASRLLYSSLAKNIQYF
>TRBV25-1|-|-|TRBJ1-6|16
TGTGCCAGCAGTGATCGGCAGGTCTCCTATAATTCACCCCTCCACTTT
CASSDRQVSYNSPLHF
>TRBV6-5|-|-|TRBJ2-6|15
TGTGCCAGCACAAGGAAGGGTTCTGGGGCCAACGTCCTGACTTTC
CASTRKGSGANVLTF
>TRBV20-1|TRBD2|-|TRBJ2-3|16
TGCAGTGCTGGGATCGGACTAGCGGGGGGCACAGATACGCAGTATTTT
CSAGIGLAGGTDTQYF
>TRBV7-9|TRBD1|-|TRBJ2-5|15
TGTGCCAGCAGTCGGGACAGCGTGTCGCAAGAGACCCAGTACTTC
CASSRDSVSQETQYF
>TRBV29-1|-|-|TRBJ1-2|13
TGCAGCGTCGCAAACAGGGAAAGGAGGGGCTACACCTTC
CSVANRERRGYTF
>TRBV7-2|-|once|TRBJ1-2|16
TGTGCCAGCAGCTCGTACCGGGACGTGATGAACTATGGCTACACCTTC
CASSSYRDVMNYGYTF
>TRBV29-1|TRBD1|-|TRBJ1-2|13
TGCAGCGCTGGGACAGGGGGTGACTATGGCTACACCTTC
CSAGTGGDYGYTF
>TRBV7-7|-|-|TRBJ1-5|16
TGTGCTAGCAGCTCTCCCGGGACCGGTAACAATCAGCCCCAGCATTTT
CASSSPGTGNNQPQHF
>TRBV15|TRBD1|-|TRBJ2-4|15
TGTGCCACCAGTCCAACAGGGGAGATGGAAAACATTCAGTACTTC
CATSPTGEMENIQYF
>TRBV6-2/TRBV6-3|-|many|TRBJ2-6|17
TGTGCCAGCAGTTATGCGGGCAGCAGCTCTGGGGCCAACGTCCTGACTTTC
CASSYAGSSSGANVLTF
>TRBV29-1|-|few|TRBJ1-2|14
TGCAGCGTTGAAGATCGGGGGTACGACTATGGCTACACCTTC
CSVEDRGYDYGYTF